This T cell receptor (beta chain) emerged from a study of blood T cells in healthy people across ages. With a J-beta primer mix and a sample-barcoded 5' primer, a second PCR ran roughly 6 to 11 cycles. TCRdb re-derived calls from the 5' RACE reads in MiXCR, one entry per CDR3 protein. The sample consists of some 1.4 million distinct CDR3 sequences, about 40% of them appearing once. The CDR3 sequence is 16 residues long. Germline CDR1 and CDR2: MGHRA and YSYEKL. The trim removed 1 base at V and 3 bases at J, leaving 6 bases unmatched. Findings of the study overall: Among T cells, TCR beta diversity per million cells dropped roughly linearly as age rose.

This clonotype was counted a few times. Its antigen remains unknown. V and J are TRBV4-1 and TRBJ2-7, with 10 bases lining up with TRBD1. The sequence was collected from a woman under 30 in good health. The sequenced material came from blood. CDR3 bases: TGCGCCAGCAGCCAAGTGGAAAGGGACAGGGGCTACGAGCAGTACTTC. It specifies CASSQVERDRGYEQYF.